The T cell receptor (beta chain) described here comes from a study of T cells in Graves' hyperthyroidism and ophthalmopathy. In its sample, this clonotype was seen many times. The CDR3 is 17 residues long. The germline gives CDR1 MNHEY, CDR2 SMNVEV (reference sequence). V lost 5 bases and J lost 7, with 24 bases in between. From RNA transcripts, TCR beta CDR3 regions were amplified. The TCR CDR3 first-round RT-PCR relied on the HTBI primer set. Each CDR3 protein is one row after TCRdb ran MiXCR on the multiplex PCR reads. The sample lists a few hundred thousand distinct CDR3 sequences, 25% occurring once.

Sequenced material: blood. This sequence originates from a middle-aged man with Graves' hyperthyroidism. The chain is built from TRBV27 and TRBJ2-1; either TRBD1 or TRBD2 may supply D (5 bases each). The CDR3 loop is CASSPTPGTTLPNEQFF. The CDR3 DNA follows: TGTGCCAGCAGTCCGACCCCCGGGACCACTCTTCCAAATGAGCAGTTCTTC.